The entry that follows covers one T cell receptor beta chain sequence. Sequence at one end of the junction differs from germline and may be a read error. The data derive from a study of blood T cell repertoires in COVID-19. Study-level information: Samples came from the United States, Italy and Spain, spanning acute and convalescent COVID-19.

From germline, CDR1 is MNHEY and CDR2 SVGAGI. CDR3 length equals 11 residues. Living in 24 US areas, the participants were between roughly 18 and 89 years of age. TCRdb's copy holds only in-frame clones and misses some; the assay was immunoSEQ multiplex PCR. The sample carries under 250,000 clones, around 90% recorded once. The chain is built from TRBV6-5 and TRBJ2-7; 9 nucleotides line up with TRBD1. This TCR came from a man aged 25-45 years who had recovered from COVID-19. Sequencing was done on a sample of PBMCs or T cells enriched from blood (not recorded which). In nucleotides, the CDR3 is TGTGCCAGCAGTTCTATCGGGACAGGGCAGTTC. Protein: CASSSIGTGQF.